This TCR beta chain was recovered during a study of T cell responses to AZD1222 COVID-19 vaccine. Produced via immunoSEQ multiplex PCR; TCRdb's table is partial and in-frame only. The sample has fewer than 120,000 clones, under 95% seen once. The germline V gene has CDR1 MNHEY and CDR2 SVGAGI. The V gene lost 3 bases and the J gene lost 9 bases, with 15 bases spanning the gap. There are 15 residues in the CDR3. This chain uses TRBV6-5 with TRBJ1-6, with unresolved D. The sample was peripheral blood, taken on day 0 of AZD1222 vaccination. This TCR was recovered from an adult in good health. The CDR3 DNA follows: TGTGCCAGCAGTTATGCCCCTGGCCATGGTTCACCCCTCCACTTT. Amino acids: CASSYAPGHGSPLHF.